This T cell receptor (beta chain) was recorded in a study of T cells after yellow fever vaccination. Regarding the study as a whole: Though it reached lower strength, the secondary response hit its peak faster, day 5 versus 15. Repertoires obtained by FACS sorting could include abundant clonotypes that entered as contaminants from the bulk population. After the booster, 96% of CD4 and about nine tenths of CD8 primary-response clones were re-detected.

This clonotype was observed at least ten times. Its specificity is not known. A single record per CDR3 protein comes from TCRdb applying MiXCR to the 5' RACE reads. Found here are about 240,000 distinct CDR3 sequences, about 7% of them singletons; the top ten hold 0.65% to 0.9%. The CDR3 consists of 10 residues. The ends were cut back, 0 bases at V and 8 bases at J, with 2 bases in the middle. The germline V gene has CDR1 DFQATT and CDR2 SNEGSKA (reference sequence). The chain links TRBV20-1 to TRBJ2-1; D not resolved. This clonotype originated in a young man who received the YFV17D yellow fever vaccine. Sequences were derived from CD4+ T cells sorted from PBMCs, sampled 15 days after the yellow fever booster vaccination. The CDR3 reads CSAREYEQFF. The CDR3 DNA reads TGCAGTGCTAGAGAATATGAGCAGTTCTTC.